Listed below are T cell receptor beta chains from one sample, sequenced in a study of beta chain features in type 1 diabetes. The protocol was immunoSEQ multiplex PCR, while the TCRdb copy is restricted to in-frame clones and leaves out a portion. The table shows 300,000 to 350,000 clones, with less than 15% occurring only once. Sequenced material: naive CD4+ T cells from blood. Receptors originate from a woman between 18 and 29 years old with type 1 diabetes. CDR3s leave out the opening cysteine and the closing phenylalanine or tryptophan.

V	J	length	CDR3
TRBV30	TRBJ1-5	11	AWSPGEHQPQH
TRBV28	TRBJ1-2	10	ASLDRSYGYT
TRBV11-2	TRBJ2-7	13	ASNHRRNTSYEQY
TRBV25-1	TRBJ2-3	13	ASSDFGGLSDTQY
TRBV2	TRBJ2-5	10	ASSSGGETQY
TRBV28	TRBJ2-1	14	ASNSPGLGASNEQF
TRBV28	TRBJ2-3	13	ASTLFQGGTDTQY
TRBV7-2	TRBJ2-5	13	ASSLAGTFEETQY
TRBV7-8	TRBJ2-1	14	ASSPIAGATYNEQF
TRBV7-2	TRBJ2-7	13	ASSRPGQGSYEQY
TRBV18	TRBJ1-2	11	ASSQTQNYGYT
TRBV4-3	TRBJ1-2	13	ASSLGQGDNYGYT
TRBV4-3	TRBJ1-4	10	ASSQDVGKLF
TRBV19	TRBJ1-5	12	ASTMTAFNQPQH
TRBV18	TRBJ1-5	14	ASSPPDRGGNQPQH
TRBV9	TRBJ2-5	11	ASSVEGRETQY
TRBV5-1	TRBJ2-5	11	ASSLAQGETQY
TRBV19	TRBJ1-5	14	ASSTRGDQGNQPQH
TRBV18	TRBJ2-7	11	ASSSTGGYEQY
TRBV30	TRBJ2-3	14	AWSVGELAFTDTQY
TRBV30	TRBJ2-1	14	ALDMQASGSGNEQF
TRBV5-6	TRBJ2-2	14	ASSLWRERATGELF
TRBV19	TRBJ2-2	12	ASTGTVNTGELF
TRBV14	TRBJ2-7	11	ASSPQAVGEQY
TRBV7-9	TRBJ1-2	11	ASSLVHSYGYT
TRBV5-1	TRBJ2-7	13	ASSLGLAGPGEQY
TRBV29-1	TRBJ1-1	11	SVGATINAEAF
TRBV7-9	TRBJ1-2	13	ASSLDGSPNYGYT
TRBV4-1	TRBJ2-1	14	ASSQGWGQGHNEQF
TRBV7-2	TRBJ2-2	15	ASSLVGGAGATGELF
TRBV7-9	TRBJ2-6	13	ASRLSRAGANVLT
TRBV4-2	TRBJ2-1	14	ASSQTLAGVPNEQF
TRBV20-1	TRBJ2-7	9	SALRRDEQY
TRBV5-4	TRBJ2-1	14	ASSLGGTLSYNEQF
TRBV6-5	TRBJ2-7	13	ASSYSGQGSYEQY
TRBV5-1	TRBJ2-2	14	ASSSRTGRNTGELF
TRBV5-1	TRBJ2-3	11	ASNVAGTDTQY
TRBV28	TRBJ2-7	14	ASSFFSGQGPNEQY
TRBV9	TRBJ2-2	15	ASSQAGLAANTGELF
TRBV7-3	TRBJ2-3	13	ASSLWGAVGDTQY
TRBV30	TRBJ1-5	13	AWSQEERRQRPQH
TRBV29-1	TRBJ2-2	13	SVEEAGRNTGELF
TRBV28	TRBJ2-3	11	AMRDFGTDTQY
TRBV1	TRBJ2-3	16	TSSQDGDEAGVRDTQY
TRBV15	TRBJ1-2	12	ATSRGQGARGYT
TRBV6-5	TRBJ2-1	12	ASSPGSVYNEQF
TRBV7-2	TRBJ2-7	13	ASSFGTSVSYEQY
TRBV5-4	TRBJ2-7	13	ASSLGGGRADEQY
TRBV27	TRBJ1-4	13	ASSLSIVQNEKLF
TRBV4-1	TRBJ1-1	12	ASSQPDRNTEAF
TRBV18	TRBJ2-1	15	ASSPPVWSHEGNEQF
TRBV5-6	TRBJ2-3	13	ASSLEGRRLSTQY
TRBV29-1	TRBJ2-1	12	SVDGTSGYNEQF